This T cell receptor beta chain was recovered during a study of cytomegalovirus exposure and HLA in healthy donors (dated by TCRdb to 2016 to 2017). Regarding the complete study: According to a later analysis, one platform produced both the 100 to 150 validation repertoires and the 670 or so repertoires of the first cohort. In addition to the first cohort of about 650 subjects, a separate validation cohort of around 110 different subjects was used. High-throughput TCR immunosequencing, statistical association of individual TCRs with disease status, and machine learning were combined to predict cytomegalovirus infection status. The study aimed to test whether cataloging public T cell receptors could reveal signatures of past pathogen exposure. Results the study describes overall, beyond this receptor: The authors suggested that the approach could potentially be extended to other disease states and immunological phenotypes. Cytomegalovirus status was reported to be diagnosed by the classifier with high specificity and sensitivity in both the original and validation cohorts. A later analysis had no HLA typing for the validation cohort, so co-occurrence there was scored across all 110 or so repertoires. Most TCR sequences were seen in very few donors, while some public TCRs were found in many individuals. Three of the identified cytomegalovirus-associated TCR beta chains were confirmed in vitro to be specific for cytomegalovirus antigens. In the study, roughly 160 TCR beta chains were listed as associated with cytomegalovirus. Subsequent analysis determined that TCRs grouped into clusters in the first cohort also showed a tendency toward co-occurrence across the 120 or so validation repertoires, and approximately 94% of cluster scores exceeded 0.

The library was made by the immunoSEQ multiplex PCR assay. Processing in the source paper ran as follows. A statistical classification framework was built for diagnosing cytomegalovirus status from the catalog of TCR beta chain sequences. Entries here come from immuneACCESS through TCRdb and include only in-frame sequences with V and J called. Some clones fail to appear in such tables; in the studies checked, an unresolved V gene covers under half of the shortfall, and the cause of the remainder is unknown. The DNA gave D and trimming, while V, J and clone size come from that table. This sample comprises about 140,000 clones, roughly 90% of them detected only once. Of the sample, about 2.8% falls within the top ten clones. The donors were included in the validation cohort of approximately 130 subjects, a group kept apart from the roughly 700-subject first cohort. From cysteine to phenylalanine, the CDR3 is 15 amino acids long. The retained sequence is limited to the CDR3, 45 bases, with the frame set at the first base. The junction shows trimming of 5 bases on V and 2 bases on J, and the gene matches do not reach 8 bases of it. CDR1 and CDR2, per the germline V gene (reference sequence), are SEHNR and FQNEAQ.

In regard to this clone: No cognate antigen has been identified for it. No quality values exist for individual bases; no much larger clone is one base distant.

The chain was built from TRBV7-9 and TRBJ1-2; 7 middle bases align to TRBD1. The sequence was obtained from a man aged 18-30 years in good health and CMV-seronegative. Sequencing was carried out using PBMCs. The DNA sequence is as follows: TGTGCCAGCAGCCACTGGACAGGAACGAACTATGGCTACACCTTC. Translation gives CASSHWTGTNYGYTF.